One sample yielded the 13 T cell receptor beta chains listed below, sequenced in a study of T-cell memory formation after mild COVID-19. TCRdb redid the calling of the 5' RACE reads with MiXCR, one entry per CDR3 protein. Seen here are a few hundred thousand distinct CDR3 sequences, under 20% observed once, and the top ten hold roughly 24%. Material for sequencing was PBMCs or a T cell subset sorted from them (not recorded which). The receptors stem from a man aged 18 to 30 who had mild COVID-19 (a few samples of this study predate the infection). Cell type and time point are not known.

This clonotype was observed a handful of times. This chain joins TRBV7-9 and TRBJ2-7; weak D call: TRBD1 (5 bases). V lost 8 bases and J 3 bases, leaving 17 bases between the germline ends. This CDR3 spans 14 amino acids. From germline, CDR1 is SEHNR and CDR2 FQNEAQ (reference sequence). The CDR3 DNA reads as TGTGCCAGCGGCCTCCCAGGGCCCTACTACGAGCAGTACGTC. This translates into CASGLPGPYYEQYV.

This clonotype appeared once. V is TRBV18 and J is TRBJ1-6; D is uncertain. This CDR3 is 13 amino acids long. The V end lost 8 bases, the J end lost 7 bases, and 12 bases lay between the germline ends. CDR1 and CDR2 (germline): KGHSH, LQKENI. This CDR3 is CASAQSVNSPLHF. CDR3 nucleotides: TGTGCCAGCGCACAGAGTGTAAATTCACCCCTCCACTTT.

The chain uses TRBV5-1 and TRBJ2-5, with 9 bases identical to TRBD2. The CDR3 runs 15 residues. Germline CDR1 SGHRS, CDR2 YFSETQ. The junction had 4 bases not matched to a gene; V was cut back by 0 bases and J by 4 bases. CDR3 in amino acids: CASSLGPGLAETQYF. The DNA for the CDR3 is TGCGCCAGCAGCTTGGGGCCGGGACTAGCAGAGACCCAGTACTTC.

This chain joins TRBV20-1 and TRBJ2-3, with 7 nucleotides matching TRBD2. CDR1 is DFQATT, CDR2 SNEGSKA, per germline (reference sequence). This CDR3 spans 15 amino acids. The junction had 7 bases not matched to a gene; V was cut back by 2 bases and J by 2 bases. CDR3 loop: CSARQLGRDTDTQYF. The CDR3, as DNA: TGCAGTGCTAGACAGCTTGGGAGGGACACAGATACGCAGTATTTT.

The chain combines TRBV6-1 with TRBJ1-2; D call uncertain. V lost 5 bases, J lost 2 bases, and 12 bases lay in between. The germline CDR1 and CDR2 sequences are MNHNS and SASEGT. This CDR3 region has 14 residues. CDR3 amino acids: CASSSWTQNYGYTF. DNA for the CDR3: TGTGCCAGCAGTTCGTGGACCCAAAACTATGGCTACACCTTC.

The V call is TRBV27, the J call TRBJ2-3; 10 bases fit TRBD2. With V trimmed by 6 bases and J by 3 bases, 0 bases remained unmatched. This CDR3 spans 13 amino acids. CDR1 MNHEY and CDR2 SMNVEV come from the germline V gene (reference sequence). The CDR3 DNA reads TGTGCCAGCAGGACTAGCGGGACAGATACGCAGTATTTT. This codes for CASRTSGTDTQYF.

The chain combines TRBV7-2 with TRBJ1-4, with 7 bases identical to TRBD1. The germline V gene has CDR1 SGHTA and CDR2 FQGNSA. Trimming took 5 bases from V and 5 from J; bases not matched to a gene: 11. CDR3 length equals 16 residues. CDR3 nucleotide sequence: TGTGCCAGCAGCCAAGCGGGGACAGCCGGGAATGAAAAACTGTTTTTT. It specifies CASSQAGTAGNEKLFF.

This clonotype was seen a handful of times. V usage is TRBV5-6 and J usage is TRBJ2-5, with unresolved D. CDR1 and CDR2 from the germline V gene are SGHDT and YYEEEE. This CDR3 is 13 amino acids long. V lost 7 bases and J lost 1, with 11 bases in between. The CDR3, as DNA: TGTGCCAGCGACGTCCGGACCCAAGAGACCCAGTACTTC. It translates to CASDVRTQETQYF.

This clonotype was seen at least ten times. CDR3 coding DNA: TGCGCCAGCAGCGCTAGACTAGCGGGGGAGGGGAATGAGCAGTTCTTC. This encodes CASSARLAGEGNEQFF. J is TRBJ2-1 and V is TRBV5-1; 12 bases are a match to TRBD2. The CDR3 covers 16 residues. Germline V gene lookup returns CDR1 SGHRS and CDR2 YFSETQ. V was pared by 4 bases and J by 7 bases, with 9 bases of the junction left unmatched.

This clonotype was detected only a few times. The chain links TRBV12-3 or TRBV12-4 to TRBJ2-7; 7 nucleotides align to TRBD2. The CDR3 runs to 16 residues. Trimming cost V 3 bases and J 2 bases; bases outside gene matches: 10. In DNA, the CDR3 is TGTGCCAGCAGTTTCTTGTGGGCGGGGGATACCTACGAGCAGTACTTC. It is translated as CASSFLWAGDTYEQYF.

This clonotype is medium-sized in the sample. The CDR3 coding sequence is TGTGCCAGCAGTGACTCGACAGGGGGCGCAGATACGCAGTATTTT. It specifies CASSDSTGGADTQYF. The chain joins TRBV6-4 to TRBJ2-3, with 10 bases lining up with TRBD1. CDR1 MRHNA and CDR2 SNTAGT come from the germline V gene. The V gene end was trimmed by 0 bases and the J gene end by 4 bases; junction bases not matched to a gene: 1. The length of the CDR3 is 15 residues.

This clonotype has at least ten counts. The CDR3, as DNA: TGTGCCAGCAGAAAATCCAGGGGGGACGAGCAGTACGTC. As protein: CASRKSRGDEQYV. This chain uses TRBV6-2 or TRBV6-3 with TRBJ2-7, with D perhaps matching TRBD1 (7 bases). Germline values: CDR1 MNHEY, CDR2 SVGEGT. V lost 6 bases and J 5 bases, leaving 14 bases between the germline ends. CDR3 length: 13 amino acids.

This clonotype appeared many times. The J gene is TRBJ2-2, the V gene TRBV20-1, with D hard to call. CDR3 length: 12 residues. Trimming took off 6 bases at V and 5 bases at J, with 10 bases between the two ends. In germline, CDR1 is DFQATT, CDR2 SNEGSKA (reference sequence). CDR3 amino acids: CSAPEVTGELFF. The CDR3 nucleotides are TGCAGTGCCCCGGAAGTAACCGGGGAGCTGTTTTTT.